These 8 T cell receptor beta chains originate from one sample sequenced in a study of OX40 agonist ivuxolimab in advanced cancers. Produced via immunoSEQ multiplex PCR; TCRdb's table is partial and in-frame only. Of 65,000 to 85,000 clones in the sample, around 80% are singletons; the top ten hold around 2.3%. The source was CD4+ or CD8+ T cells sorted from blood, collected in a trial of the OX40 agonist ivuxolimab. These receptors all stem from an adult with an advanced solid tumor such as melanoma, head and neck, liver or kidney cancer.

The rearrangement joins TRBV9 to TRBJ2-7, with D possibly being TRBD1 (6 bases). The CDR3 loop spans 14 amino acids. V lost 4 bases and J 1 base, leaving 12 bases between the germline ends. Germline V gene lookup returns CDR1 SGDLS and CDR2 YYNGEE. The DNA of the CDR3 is TGTGCCAGCAGCCCCTGGACAGCGTCCTACGAGCAGTACTTC. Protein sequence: CASSPWTASYEQYF. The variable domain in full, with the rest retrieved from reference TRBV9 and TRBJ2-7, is DSGVTQTPKHLITATGQRVTLRCSPRSGDLSVYWYQQSLDQGLQFLIQYYNGEERAKGNILERFSAQQFPDLHSELNLSSLELGDSALYFCASSPWTASYEQYFGPGTRLTVT.

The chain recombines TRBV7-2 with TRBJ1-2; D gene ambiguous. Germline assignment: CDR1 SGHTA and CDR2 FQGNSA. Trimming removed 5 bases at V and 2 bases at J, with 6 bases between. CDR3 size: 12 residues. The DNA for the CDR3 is TGTGCCAGCAGCAGGGAAAACTATGGCTACACCTTC. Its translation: CASSRENYGYTF.

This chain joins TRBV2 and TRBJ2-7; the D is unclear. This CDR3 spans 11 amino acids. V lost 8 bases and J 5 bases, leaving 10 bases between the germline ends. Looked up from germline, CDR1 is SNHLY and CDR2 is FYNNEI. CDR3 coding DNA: TGTGCCAGCGGGGTCCACGACGAGCAGTACTTC. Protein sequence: CASGVHDEQYF.

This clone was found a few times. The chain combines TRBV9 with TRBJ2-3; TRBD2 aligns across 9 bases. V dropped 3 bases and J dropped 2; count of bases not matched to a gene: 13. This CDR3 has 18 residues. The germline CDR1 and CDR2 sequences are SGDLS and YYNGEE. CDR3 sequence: CASSARASGIINTDTQYF. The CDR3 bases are TGTGCCAGCAGCGCGCGGGCTAGCGGGATTATTAACACAGATACGCAGTATTTT.

CDR3 DNA sequence: TGTGCCAGCAGTTCCGCCGGGACGGACTATGGCTACACCTTC. As protein: CASSSAGTDYGYTF. The chain has TRBV6-1 and TRBJ1-2; D is possibly TRBD1 (5 bases). Germline assignment: CDR1 MNHNS and CDR2 SASEGT. V was clipped by 5 bases and J by 3 bases, with 13 bases between them. The CDR3 is 14 residues long.

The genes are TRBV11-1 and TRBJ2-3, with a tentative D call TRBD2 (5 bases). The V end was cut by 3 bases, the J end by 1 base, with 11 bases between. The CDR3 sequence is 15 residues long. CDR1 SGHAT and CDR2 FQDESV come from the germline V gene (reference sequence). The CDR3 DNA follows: TGTGCCAGCAGCTTCTTAGGACTGGGCACAGATACGCAGTATTTT. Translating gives CASSFLGLGTDTQYF.

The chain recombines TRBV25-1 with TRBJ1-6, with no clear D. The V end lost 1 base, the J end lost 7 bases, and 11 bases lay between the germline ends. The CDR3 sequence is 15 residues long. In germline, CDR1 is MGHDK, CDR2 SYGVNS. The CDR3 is CASSESWVGNSPLHF. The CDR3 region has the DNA TGTGCCAGCAGTGAATCATGGGTGGGAAATTCACCCCTCCACTTT.

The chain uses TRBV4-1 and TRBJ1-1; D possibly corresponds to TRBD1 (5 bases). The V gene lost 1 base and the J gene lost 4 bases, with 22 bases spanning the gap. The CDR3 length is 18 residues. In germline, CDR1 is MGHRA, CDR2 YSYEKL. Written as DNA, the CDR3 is TGCGCCAGCAGCCAAGTGGGTTCCGCAGGGTCCCTGTTCACTGAAGCTTTCTTT. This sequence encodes CASSQVGSAGSLFTEAFF.